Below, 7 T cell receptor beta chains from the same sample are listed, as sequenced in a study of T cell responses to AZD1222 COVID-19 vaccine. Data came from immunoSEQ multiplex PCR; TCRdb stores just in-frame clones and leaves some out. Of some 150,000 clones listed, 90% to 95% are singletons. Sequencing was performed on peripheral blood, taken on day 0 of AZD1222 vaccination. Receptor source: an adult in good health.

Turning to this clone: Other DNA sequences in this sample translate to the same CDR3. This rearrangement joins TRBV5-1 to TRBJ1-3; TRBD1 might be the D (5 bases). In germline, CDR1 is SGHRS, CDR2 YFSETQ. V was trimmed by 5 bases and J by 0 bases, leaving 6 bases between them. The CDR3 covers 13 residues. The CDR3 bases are TGCGCCAGCAGTCAGGGCTCTGGAAACACCATATATTTT. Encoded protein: CASSQGSGNTIYF.

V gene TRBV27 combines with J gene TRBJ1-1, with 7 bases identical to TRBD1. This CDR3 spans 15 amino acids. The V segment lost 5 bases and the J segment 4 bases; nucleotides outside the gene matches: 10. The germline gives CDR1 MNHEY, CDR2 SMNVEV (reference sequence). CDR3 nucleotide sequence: TGTGCCAGCAGTGCCCGACAGGGTCCGCCCACTGAAGCTTTCTTT. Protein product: CASSARQGPPTEAFF.

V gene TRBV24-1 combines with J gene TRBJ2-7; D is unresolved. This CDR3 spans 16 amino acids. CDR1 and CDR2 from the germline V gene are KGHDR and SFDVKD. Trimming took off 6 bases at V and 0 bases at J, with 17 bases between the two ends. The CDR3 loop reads CATSSPSAAHSYEQYF. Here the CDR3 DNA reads TGTGCCACCAGTTCCCCCTCGGCAGCCCACTCCTACGAGCAGTACTTC.

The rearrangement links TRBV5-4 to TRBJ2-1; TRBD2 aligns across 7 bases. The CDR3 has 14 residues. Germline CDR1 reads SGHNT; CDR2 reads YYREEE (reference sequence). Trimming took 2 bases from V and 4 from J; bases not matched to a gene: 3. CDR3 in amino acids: CASSFAGDYNEQFF. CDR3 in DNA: TGTGCCAGCAGCTTCGCGGGAGATTACAATGAGCAGTTCTTC.

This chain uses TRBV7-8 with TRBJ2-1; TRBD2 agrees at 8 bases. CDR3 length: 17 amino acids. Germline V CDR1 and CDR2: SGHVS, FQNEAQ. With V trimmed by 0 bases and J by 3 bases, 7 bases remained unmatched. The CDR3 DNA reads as TGTGCCAGCAGCTTAGCACTGGGTAGCGGGGACTACAATGAGCAGTTCTTC. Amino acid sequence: CASSLALGSGDYNEQFF.

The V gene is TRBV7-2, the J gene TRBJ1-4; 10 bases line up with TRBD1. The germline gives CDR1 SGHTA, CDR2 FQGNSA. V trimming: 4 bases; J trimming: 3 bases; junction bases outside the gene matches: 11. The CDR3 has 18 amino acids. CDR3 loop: CASSSGGGQGHANEKLFF. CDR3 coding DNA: TGTGCCAGCAGCTCAGGGGGGGGACAGGGGCATGCTAATGAAAAACTGTTTTTT.

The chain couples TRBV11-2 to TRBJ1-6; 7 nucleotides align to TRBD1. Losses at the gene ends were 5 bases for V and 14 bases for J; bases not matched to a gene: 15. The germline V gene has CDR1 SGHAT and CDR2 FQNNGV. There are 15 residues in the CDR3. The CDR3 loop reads CASSLSDRASFTLHF. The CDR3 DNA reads TGTGCCAGCAGCCTCTCTGACAGGGCTTCATTCACCCTCCACTTT.